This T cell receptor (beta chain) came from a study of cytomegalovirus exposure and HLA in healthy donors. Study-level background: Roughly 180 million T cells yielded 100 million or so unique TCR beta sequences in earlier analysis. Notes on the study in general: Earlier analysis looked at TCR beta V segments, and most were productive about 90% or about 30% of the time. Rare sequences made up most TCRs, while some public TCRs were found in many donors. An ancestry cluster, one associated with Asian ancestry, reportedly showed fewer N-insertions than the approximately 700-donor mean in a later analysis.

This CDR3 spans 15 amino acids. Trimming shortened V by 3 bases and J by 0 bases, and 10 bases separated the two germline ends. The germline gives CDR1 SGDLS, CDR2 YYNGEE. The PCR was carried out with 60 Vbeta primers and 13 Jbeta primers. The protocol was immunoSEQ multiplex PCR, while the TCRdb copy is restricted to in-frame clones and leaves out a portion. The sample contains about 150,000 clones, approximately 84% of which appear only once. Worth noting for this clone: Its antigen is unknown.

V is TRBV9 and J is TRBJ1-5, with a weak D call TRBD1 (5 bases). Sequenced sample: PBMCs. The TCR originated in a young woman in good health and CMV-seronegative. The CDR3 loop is CASSAPRDSNQPQHF. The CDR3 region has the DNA TGTGCCAGCAGCGCCCCCAGGGATAGCAATCAGCCCCAGCATTTT.